A selection of T cell receptor beta chains follows, all from one sample in a study of blood T cell repertoires in COVID-19. Assay: immunoSEQ multiplex PCR; the TCRdb copy retains only in-frame clones and omits some. The repertoire includes about 39,000 clones, about 82% of them detected once, and about 9.1% sits in the top ten. The sequenced sample consisted of peripheral blood. The receptors shown here come from a man between 60 and 70 years old in a cohort sampled during active COVID-19. CDR3s include the opening cysteine and the closing phenylalanine or tryptophan. A D gene is named only where the DNA matches it firmly. Part of the rows lack a size; the others show once, few, many or a class for expanded clones.

V gene	D gene	clone size	J gene	CDR3 protein	CDR3 DNA
TRBV7-2	TRBD1	few	TRBJ1-1	CASSSRTGPTEAFF	TGTGCCAGCAGCTCCCGGACAGGGCCCACTGAAGCTTTCTTT
TRBV7-2	-	-	TRBJ2-7	CASSSTTGVPYEQYF	TGTGCCAGCAGCTCCACGACGGGGGTTCCCTACGAGCAGTACTTC
TRBV14	TRBD1	-	TRBJ1-2	CASSRDRAYGYTF	TGTGCCAGCAGCCGCGACAGGGCCTATGGCTACACCTTC
TRBV7-2	TRBD2	-	TRBJ2-5	CASSLSGSKETQYF	TGTGCCAGCAGCTTAAGCGGGAGTAAAGAGACCCAGTACTTC
TRBV21-1	-	-	TRBJ1-1	CASSKGLRRMILFF	TGTGCCAGCAGCAAAGGTCTCCGGCGGATGATCCTTTTCTTT
TRBV18	TRBD2	-	TRBJ2-1	CASSRVPPAGKRNDEQFF	TGTGCCAGCTCACGAGTTCCCCCAGCGGGAAAGCGTAACGATGAGCAGTTCTTC
TRBV19	TRBD2	-	TRBJ2-5	CASSQSWGGVVETQYF	TGTGCCAGTAGCCAATCCTGGGGGGGGGTTGTAGAGACCCAGTACTTC
TRBV3-1/TRBV3-2	TRBD2	few	TRBJ2-7	CASSQKVGTRAYEQYF	TGTGCCAGCAGCCAGAAAGTCGGGACTAGGGCGTACGAGCAGTACTTC
TRBV28	-	-	TRBJ1-5	CASSLSVSNQPQHF	TGTGCCAGCAGTTTGTCAGTAAGCAATCAGCCCCAGCATTTT
TRBV19	TRBD1	-	TRBJ1-5	CASSLTGGRQPQHF	TGTGCCAGTAGTCTGACAGGGGGCAGGCAGCCCCAGCATTTT
TRBV12-3/TRBV12-4	-	-	TRBJ1-4	CASSFTGTGLFF	TGTGCCAGCAGTTTTACAGGGACCGGGCTGTTTTTT
TRBV19	-	-	TRBJ2-1	CASSPRGGGRGEQFF	TGTGCCAGTAGTCCGAGGGGCGGTGGCAGGGGTGAGCAGTTCTTC
TRBV6-1	TRBD1	-	TRBJ2-3	CASSEWARGSTDTQYF	TGTGCCAGCAGTGAATGGGCCAGGGGGAGCACAGATACGCAGTATTTT
TRBV29-1	-	-	TRBJ1-1	CSDRDTYTEAFF	TGCAGCGACCGGGACACGTACACTGAAGCTTTCTTT
TRBV4-1	-	-	TRBJ2-2	CASSQVRDSDTGELFF	TGCGCCAGCAGCCAAGTGAGGGACTCCGACACCGGGGAGCTGTTTTTT
TRBV19	-	-	TRBJ1-1	CASSQGRNTEAFF	TGTGCCAGTAGTCAGGGTAGGAACACTGAAGCTTTCTTT
TRBV10-3	TRBD1	-	TRBJ2-3	CAISESGTGTDTQYF	TGTGCCATCAGTGAGTCCGGGACAGGCACAGATACGCAGTATTTT
TRBV24-1	TRBD1	-	TRBJ2-7	CATSDVTGGLSEQYF	TGTGCCACCAGTGACGTTACAGGGGGCCTTAGCGAGCAGTACTTC
TRBV11-2	-	once	TRBJ2-7	CASKPFWGDHEQYF	TGTGCCAGCAAACCCTTTTGGGGAGACCACGAGCAGTACTTC
TRBV30	-	once	TRBJ1-5	CAWSVSGDQPQHF	TGTGCCTGGAGTGTAAGTGGAGATCAGCCCCAGCATTTT
TRBV10-2	TRBD2	-	TRBJ2-7	CASRLASGSSYEQYF	TGCGCCAGCAGATTGGCTAGCGGGAGTTCCTACGAGCAGTACTTC
TRBV6-1	TRBD2	-	TRBJ2-5	CASSVQRGPYLQETQYF	TGTGCCAGCAGTGTGCAGCGGGGGCCCTACCTCCAAGAGACCCAGTACTTC
TRBV7-2	TRBD2	-	TRBJ2-3	CASSSDPGTSLAQYF	TGTGCCAGCAGCTCCGACCCGGGGACTAGTCTAGCGCAGTATTTT
TRBV28	-	once	TRBJ1-1	CASSPSGRSTEAFF	TGTGCCAGCAGCCCGTCAGGGCGGAGCACTGAAGCTTTCTTT
TRBV6-5	TRBD2	-	TRBJ2-3	CASSPFGGTGDTQYF	TGTGCCAGCAGTCCCTTCGGGGGGACGGGAGATACGCAGTATTTT
TRBV5-5	TRBD2	once	TRBJ2-2	CASSRAGGYTGELFF	TGTGCCAGCAGCCGGGCCGGGGGGTACACCGGGGAGCTGTTTTTT
TRBV11-3	TRBD1	-	TRBJ2-1	CASSLRPPQGPPGNEQFF	TGTGCCAGCAGCTTACGCCCCCCACAGGGGCCTCCGGGAAATGAGCAGTTCTTC
TRBV5-6	-	few	TRBJ1-2	CASSLSGGYTF	TGTGCCAGCAGCTTGTCGGGGGGCTACACCTTC
TRBV6-5	TRBD2	-	TRBJ2-1	CASRAKSGGYNEQFF	TGTGCCAGCAGGGCAAAATCGGGGGGGTACAATGAGCAGTTCTTC
TRBV12-5	-	-	TRBJ1-1	CASGPGLDEAFF	TGTGCTAGTGGTCCTGGACTGGATGAAGCTTTCTTT
TRBV6-5	TRBD1	-	TRBJ2-3	CAGKGQGAGTDTQYF	TGTGCCGGGAAGGGACAGGGGGCGGGCACAGATACGCAGTATTTT
TRBV6-5	-	-	TRBJ1-5	CASSTQVGNQPQHF	TGTGCCAGCAGTACACAGGTCGGCAATCAGCCCCAGCATTTT